One sample yielded the 32 T cell receptor beta chains listed below, sequenced in a study of CD8+ T cells in alopecia areata. Noted treatment: oral pan-JAK inhibitor, 5-10 mg twice daily. Following RNA extraction, reverse transcription yielded cDNA that acted as the sequencing template. Sequencing used immunoSEQ multiplex PCR; TCRdb keeps in-frame clones, though not all of them. The sample carries about 70,000 clones, about 30% recorded once. The sequenced sample was CD8+ T cells sorted from blood, obtained at week 4, from a patient treated with tofacitinib. The source of these receptors is a human donor with alopecia areata.

The chain couples TRBV9 to TRBJ1-5, with D unclear. V was pared by 7 bases and J by 0 bases, with 14 bases between. Germline V gene lookup returns CDR1 SGDLS and CDR2 YYNGEE. This CDR3 comprises 15 residues. This CDR3 reads CASGPGVHSNQPQHF. Written as DNA, the CDR3 is TGTGCCAGCGGACCAGGAGTTCATAGCAATCAGCCCCAGCATTTT.

The V and J genes are TRBV7-9 and TRBJ2-7; 10 nucleotides agree with TRBD2. Trimming took 5 bases from V and 5 from J; bases not matched to a gene: 6. From germline, CDR1 is SEHNR and CDR2 FQNEAQ (reference sequence). The CDR3 is 14 amino acids. This CDR3 is CASSAKREGHEQYF. CDR3 sequence (DNA): TGTGCCAGCAGCGCCAAGCGGGAGGGACACGAGCAGTACTTC.

This clone was detected a few times. V is TRBV7-9 and J is TRBJ2-1; D remains ambiguous. V lost 5 bases to trimming and J lost 8 bases, with 10 bases between them. CDR1 is SEHNR, CDR2 FQNEAQ, per germline (reference sequence). This CDR3 spans 12 amino acids. The CDR3 here is CASSVTLYEQFF. The CDR3 DNA follows: TGTGCCAGCAGCGTAACACTATATGAGCAGTTCTTC.

The V call is TRBV4-1, the J call TRBJ2-1; the D is unclear. The germline V and J ends were trimmed by 1 base and 6 bases, with 4 bases remaining between them. Per the germline V gene, CDR1 is MGHRA and CDR2 is YSYEKL. The CDR3 consists of 12 residues. CDR3 sequence: CASSQVVNEQFF. Written as DNA, the CDR3 is TGCGCCAGCAGCCAAGTGGTCAATGAGCAGTTCTTC.

The chain joins TRBV27 to TRBJ2-7, with 7 bases matching TRBD1. This CDR3 is 11 amino acids long. The junction had 1 base not matched to a gene; V was cut back by 5 bases and J by 6 bases. Germline CDR1 is MNHEY and CDR2 is SMNVEV (reference sequence). This CDR3 is CASSTGVEQYF. The DNA of the CDR3 is TGTGCCAGCAGTACAGGGGTCGAGCAGTACTTC.

This clone came up a few times. The CDR3 DNA is TGCAGCGTGGTGACCGGGACTGGACCCGATGAGCAGTTCTTC. Translating it yields CSVVTGTGPDEQFF. This sequence joins TRBV29-1 and TRBJ2-1, with a possible D match to TRBD2 (6 bases). Per the germline V gene, CDR1 is SQVTM and CDR2 is ANQGSEA. CDR3 length equals 14 residues. V shed 6 bases and J shed 8 bases, with 20 bases lying between them.

The chain has TRBV2 and TRBJ2-5; 10 bases agree with TRBD2. This CDR3 region has 16 residues. Germline lookup yields CDR1 SNHLY and CDR2 FYNNEI. With V trimmed by 6 bases and J by 2 bases, 9 bases remained unmatched. The CDR3 sequence is CASRTRLAGVQETQYF. The CDR3 region has the DNA TGTGCCAGCAGGACGCGGCTAGCGGGGGTGCAAGAGACCCAGTACTTC.

This clone was recorded a few times. This chain connects TRBV29-1 to TRBJ2-2, with D possibly matching TRBD2 (5 bases). Trimming pared 3 bases from V and 4 bases from J, leaving 12 bases between. The CDR3 is 14 amino acids. Germline CDR1 is SQVTM and CDR2 is ANQGSEA. CDR3 amino acids: CSVDLGVGTGELFF. The CDR3 DNA follows: TGCAGCGTTGACCTCGGGGTAGGCACCGGGGAGCTGTTTTTT.

This clone was seen a few times. V gene TRBV6-5 combines with J gene TRBJ1-5; D is ambiguous. Germline V lookup: CDR1 MNHEY, CDR2 SVGAGI. V was pared by 5 bases and J by 3 bases, with 11 bases between. This CDR3 region has 14 residues. The CDR3 DNA reads as TGTGCCAGCAGTCCGGACGGTTCCAATCAGCCCCAGCATTTT. Its translation is CASSPDGSNQPQHF.

There are a few counts of this clone. This chain joins TRBV20-1 and TRBJ1-2; D call uncertain. With 2 bases removed from V and 14 bases from J, the gap between germline ends came to 9 bases. CDR1 and CDR2 (germline): DFQATT, SNEGSKA (reference sequence). The CDR3 covers 9 residues. The CDR3 here is CSARFGPTF. The CDR3 nucleotides read TGCAGTGCTAGATTCGGTCCGACCTTC.

The chain combines TRBV7-2 with TRBJ1-2; unclear D gene. V lost 1 base and J lost 7, with 1 base in between. The length of the CDR3 is 10 residues. Germline assignment: CDR1 SGHTA and CDR2 FQGNSA. The DNA of the CDR3 is TGTGCCAGCAGCTTAGGTGGCTACACCTTC. As protein: CASSLGGYTF.

This chain links TRBV30 with TRBJ1-1; D unresolved. Germline-derived CDR1 and CDR2 are GTSNPN and SVGIG (reference sequence). The CDR3 sequence is 13 residues long. V was shortened by 1 base and J by 6 bases, with 12 bases between the two germline ends. CDR3 region: CAWSALDAAEAFF. For the CDR3, the DNA is TGTGCCTGGAGTGCTCTGGATGCGGCTGAAGCTTTCTTT.

This chain uses TRBV29-1 with TRBJ2-7; D is perhaps TRBD1 or TRBD2 (5 bases each). The CDR3 is 13 amino acids. Trimming pared 7 bases from V and 0 bases from J, leaving 13 bases between. Germline V gene sequence: CDR1 SQVTM, CDR2 ANQGSEA. The CDR3 bases are TGCAGCGCTGCTGGGGGAGACTCCTACGAGCAGTACTTC. It specifies CSAAGGDSYEQYF.

The rearrangement links TRBV5-1 to TRBJ1-1; possible D gene TRBD1, 6 bases. V was trimmed by 0 bases and J by 1 base, leaving 7 bases between them. Germline V CDR1 and CDR2: SGHRS, YFSETQ. This CDR3 is 14 amino acids long. Here the CDR3 DNA reads TGCGCCAGCAGCTTGGAGGGGGAGAACACTGAAGCTTTCTTT. As protein: CASSLEGENTEAFF.

This clone appeared a few times. The chain couples TRBV7-7 to TRBJ2-3; weak D call: TRBD2 (6 bases). The CDR3 sequence is 14 residues long. Germline CDR1 reads SSHAT; CDR2 reads FNYEAQ (reference sequence). V was cut by 0 bases and J by 6 bases, with 10 bases left in between. CDR3: CASSLASGLDTQYF. The CDR3 DNA sequence: TGTGCCAGCAGCTTAGCCAGCGGGCTTGATACGCAGTATTTT.

A few counts support this clone. The V and J genes are TRBV19 and TRBJ2-7; 9 nucleotides line up with TRBD2. CDR3 length equals 15 residues. After removal of 3 bases from V and 7 bases from J, the junction contained 10 bases not matched to a gene. Germline assignment: CDR1 LNHDA and CDR2 SQIVND (reference sequence). The CDR3: CASSIQAGGPWEQYF. CDR3 DNA: TGTGCCAGTAGTATTCAAGCGGGAGGCCCATGGGAGCAGTACTTC.

This clone occurred a few times. CDR3 nucleotide sequence: TGTGCCAGCAGCAACCACAGGGAACCCTATGGCTACACCTTC. It is translated as CASSNHREPYGYTF. The chain recombines TRBV2 with TRBJ1-2, with D possibly being TRBD1 (6 bases). This CDR3 is built from 14 residues. The germline CDR1 and CDR2 sequences are SNHLY and FYNNEI. The V and J ends lost 6 bases and 4 bases respectively, with 15 bases between them.

J is TRBJ2-1 and V is TRBV29-1; D is tentatively TRBD1 or TRBD2 (5 bases each). Per the germline V gene, CDR1 is SQVTM and CDR2 is ANQGSEA. The length of the CDR3 is 13 residues. Trimming removed 7 bases from V and 3 bases from J, with 13 bases in between. The CDR3 loop is CSGKWGNYNEQFF. In nucleotides, the CDR3 is TGCAGCGGTAAATGGGGGAACTACAATGAGCAGTTCTTC.

The rearrangement links TRBV7-9 to TRBJ2-1; TRBD1 agrees at 9 bases. From germline, CDR1 is SEHNR and CDR2 FQNEAQ (reference sequence). The J segment lost 5 bases and the V segment lost 4 bases, leaving 9 bases of the junction unmatched. CDR3 length equals 16 residues. CDR3 sequence (DNA): TGTGCCAGCAGCTCTAAGGGACAGGGAGGGGACAATGAGCAGTTCTTC. This codes for CASSSKGQGGDNEQFF. Full variable domain (remainder filled in from reference TRBV7-9 and TRBJ2-1): DTGVSQNPRHKITKRGQNVTFRCDPISEHNRLYWYRQTLGQGPEFLTYFQNEAQLEKSRLLSDRFSAERPKGSFSTLEIQRTEQGDSAMYLCASSSKGQGGDNEQFFGPGTRLTVL.

The V and J genes are TRBV5-1 and TRBJ1-2, with D possibly TRBD1 on 5 matching bases. CDR3 size: 13 residues. Germline V gives CDR1 SGHRS, CDR2 YFSETQ. With 0 bases removed from V and 2 bases from J, the gap between germline ends came to 5 bases. Here the CDR3 DNA reads TGCGCCAGCAGCTTGGGACAGAACTATGGCTACACCTTC. It is translated as CASSLGQNYGYTF.

This rearrangement joins TRBV11-2 to TRBJ2-3; TRBD2 agrees at 11 bases. The trim removed 5 bases at V and 2 bases at J, leaving 3 bases unmatched. Germline CDR1 reads SGHAT; CDR2 reads FQNNGV. The length of the CDR3 is 15 residues. The CDR3 here is CASSGTSGPTDTQYF. The CDR3 DNA follows: TGTGCCAGCAGCGGGACTAGCGGCCCCACAGATACGCAGTATTTT.

V usage is TRBV14 and J usage is TRBJ2-3, with D hard to call. Germline loops: CDR1 SGHDN, CDR2 FVKESK. The germline V and J ends were trimmed by 4 bases and 4 bases, with 3 bases remaining between them. The CDR3 is made up of 11 amino acids. The CDR3 is CASSLADTQYF. The CDR3 DNA sequence: TGTGCCAGCAGCCTAGCAGATACGCAGTATTTT.

In this sample, this clone turned up once. V usage is TRBV30 and J usage is TRBJ2-7, with D unresolved. V was cut by 2 bases and J by 6 bases, with 8 bases left in between. The CDR3 extends over 11 amino acids. Germline V gene data show CDR1 as GTSNPN and CDR2 as SVGIG (reference sequence). Written as DNA, the CDR3 is TGTGCCTGGAGTTTGAGGTTCGAGCAGTACTTC. Translating gives CAWSLRFEQYF.

In this sample, this clone turned up a few times. The chain uses TRBV27 and TRBJ2-1, with D tentatively TRBD2 (5 bases). The V end lost 3 bases, the J end lost 5 bases, and 11 bases lay between the germline ends. The CDR3 sequence is 14 residues long. The germline V gene encodes CDR1 MNHEY and CDR2 SMNVEV (reference sequence). Here the CDR3 reads CASSFGGSNNEQFF. DNA for the CDR3: TGTGCCAGCAGTTTTGGTGGGAGTAACAATGAGCAGTTCTTC.

This clone showed up just a few times. The same CDR3 arises from other DNA sequences in this sample as well. The V and J genes are TRBV29-1 and TRBJ2-1; D remains ambiguous. This CDR3 has 11 residues. V shed 4 bases and J shed 6 bases, with 7 bases lying between them. Germline V gene data show CDR1 as SQVTM and CDR2 as ANQGSEA. The CDR3 sequence: CSVVLGNEQFF. CDR3 coding DNA: TGCAGCGTTGTTTTGGGCAATGAGCAGTTCTTC.

A word on this clone: Other DNA sequences of this sample code for an identical CDR3. The chain has TRBV29-1 and TRBJ2-7; 7 positions agree with TRBD2. Germline V gene lookup returns CDR1 SQVTM and CDR2 ANQGSEA. The V and J ends lost 4 bases and 0 bases, in that order; junction bases with no gene match: 3. The CDR3 consists of 13 residues. CDR3 in DNA: TGCAGCGTTGGCGGGGGAAGCTCCTACGAGCAGTACTTC. Translation: CSVGGGSSYEQYF.

The chain uses TRBV28 and TRBJ1-1; the D gene is possibly TRBD1 (5 bases). Trimming removed 5 bases at V and 6 bases at J, with 19 bases between. This CDR3 is built from 15 residues. Per the germline V gene, CDR1 is MDHEN and CDR2 is SYDVKM. The CDR3 loop reads CASSRTGTVMAEAFF. CDR3 DNA: TGTGCCAGCAGTCGTACCGGGACCGTGATGGCTGAAGCTTTCTTT.

The chain combines TRBV29-1 with TRBJ2-5; D remains unclear. Germline assignment: CDR1 SQVTM and CDR2 ANQGSEA. The CDR3 consists of 16 residues. Trimming removed 6 bases from V and 3 bases from J, with 23 bases in between. The CDR3 DNA is TGCAGCGTCGAAAATAGATTAGGGCTGGTGGAAGAGACCCAGTACTTC. It codes for CSVENRLGLVEETQYF.

This chain links TRBV7-9 with TRBJ2-7, with TRBD1 matching 7 bases. The V and J ends lost 5 bases and 3 bases, in that order; junction bases with no gene match: 13. Per germline, CDR1 SEHNR and CDR2 FQNEAQ (reference sequence). This CDR3 spans 16 amino acids. The CDR3 bases are TGTGCCAGCAGCCAAAACGACAGGGTCCCCTTCTACGAGCAGTACTTC. Amino acids: CASSQNDRVPFYEQYF. The variable domain in full, completed from reference TRBV7-9 and TRBJ2-7, reads DTGVSQNPRHKITKRGQNVTFRCDPISEHNRLYWYRQTLGQGPEFLTYFQNEAQLEKSRLLSDRFSAERPKGSFSTLEIQRTEQGDSAMYLCASSQNDRVPFYEQYFGPGTRLTVT.

Only a few counts were recorded for this clone. V usage is TRBV7-2 and J usage is TRBJ2-5; D gene ambiguous. This CDR3 spans 11 amino acids. Germline loops: CDR1 SGHTA, CDR2 FQGNSA. V shed 5 bases and J shed 5 bases, with 6 bases lying between them. The CDR3 region has the DNA TGTGCCAGCAGCCCGAGGGAGACCCAGTACTTC. It translates to CASSPRETQYF.

In this sample, this clone turned up a few times. This chain connects TRBV6-4 to TRBJ2-7; D unclear. Germline V gene sequence: CDR1 MRHNA, CDR2 SNTAGT. V was pared by 6 bases and J by 2 bases, with 11 bases between. There are 13 residues in the CDR3. The CDR3 DNA follows: TGTGCCAGCAGCCCAGGCCCTACCTACGAGCAGTACTTC. Amino acids: CASSPGPTYEQYF.

The rearrangement joins TRBV29-1 to TRBJ2-2; D gene uncertain. Looked up from germline, CDR1 is SQVTM and CDR2 is ANQGSEA. V was trimmed by 4 bases and J by 5 bases, leaving 8 bases between them. This CDR3 is built from 12 residues. The CDR3 sequence: CSVATVTGELFF. The CDR3 DNA is TGCAGCGTTGCGACCGTTACCGGGGAGCTGTTTTTT.